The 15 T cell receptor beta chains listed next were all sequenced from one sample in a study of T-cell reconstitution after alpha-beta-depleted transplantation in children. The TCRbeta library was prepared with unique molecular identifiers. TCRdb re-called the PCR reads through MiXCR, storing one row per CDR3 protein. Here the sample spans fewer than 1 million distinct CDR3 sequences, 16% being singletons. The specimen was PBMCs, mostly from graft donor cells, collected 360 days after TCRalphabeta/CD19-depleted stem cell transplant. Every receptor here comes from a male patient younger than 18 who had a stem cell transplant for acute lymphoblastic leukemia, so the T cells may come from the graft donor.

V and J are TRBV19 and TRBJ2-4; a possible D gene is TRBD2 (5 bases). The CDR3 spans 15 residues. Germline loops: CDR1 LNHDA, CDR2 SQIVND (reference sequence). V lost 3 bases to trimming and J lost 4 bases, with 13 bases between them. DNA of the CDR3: TGTGCCAGTAGTATCGGAGCGGACCCAAAAAACATTCAGTACTTC. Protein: CASSIGADPKNIQYF.

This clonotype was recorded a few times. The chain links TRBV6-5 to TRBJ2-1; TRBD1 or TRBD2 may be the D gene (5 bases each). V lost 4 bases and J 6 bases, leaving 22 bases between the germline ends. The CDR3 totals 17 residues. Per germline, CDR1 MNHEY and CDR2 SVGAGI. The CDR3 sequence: CASSSIRDQGSVNEQFF. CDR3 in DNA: TGTGCCAGCAGTTCCATCCGGGATCAGGGTTCCGTCAATGAGCAGTTCTTC.

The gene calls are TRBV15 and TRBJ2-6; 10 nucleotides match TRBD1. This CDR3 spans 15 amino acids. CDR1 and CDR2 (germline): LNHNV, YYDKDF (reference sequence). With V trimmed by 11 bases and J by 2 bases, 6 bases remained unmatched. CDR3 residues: CAVRQGAAGANVLTF. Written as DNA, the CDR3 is TGTGCCGTAAGACAGGGGGCAGCTGGGGCCAACGTCCTGACTTTC.

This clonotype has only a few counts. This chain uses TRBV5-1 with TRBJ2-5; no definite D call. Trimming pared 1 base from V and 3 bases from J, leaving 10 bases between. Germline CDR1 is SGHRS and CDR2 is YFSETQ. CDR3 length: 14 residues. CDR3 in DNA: TGCGCCAGCAGCTTGTTGGCCTCGGAAGAGACCCAGTACTTC. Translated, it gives CASSLLASEETQYF.

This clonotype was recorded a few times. This CDR3 reads CASSSYSIYEQFF. The CDR3 coding sequence is TGTGCCAGCTCATCGTATAGCATTTATGAGCAGTTCTTC. The chain carries TRBV18 and TRBJ2-1; no clear D. The germline V gene encodes CDR1 KGHSH and CDR2 LQKENI. The CDR3 consists of 13 residues. Deletions cut 5 bases from V and 8 bases from J, with 13 bases between. The full variable domain, rest sourced from reference TRBV18 and TRBJ2-1, is NAGVMQNPRHLVRRRGQEARLRCSPMKGHSHVYWYRQLPEEGLKFMVYLQKENIIDESGMPKERFSAEFPKEGPSILRIQQVVRGDSAAYFCASSSYSIYEQFFGPGTRLTVL.

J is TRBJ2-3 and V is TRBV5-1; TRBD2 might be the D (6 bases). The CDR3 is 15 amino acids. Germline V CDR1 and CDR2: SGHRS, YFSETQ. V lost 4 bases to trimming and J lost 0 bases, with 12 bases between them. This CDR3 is CASSTTGTSTDTQYF. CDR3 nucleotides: TGCGCCAGCAGCACCACCGGGACTAGCACAGATACGCAGTATTTT.

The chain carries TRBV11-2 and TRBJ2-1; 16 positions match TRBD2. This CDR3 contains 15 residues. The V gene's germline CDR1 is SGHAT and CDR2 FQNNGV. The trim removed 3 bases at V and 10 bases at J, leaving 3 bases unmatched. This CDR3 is CASSFAGLAGGEQFF. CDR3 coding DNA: TGTGCCAGCAGCTTCGCGGGACTAGCGGGAGGGGAGCAGTTCTTC.

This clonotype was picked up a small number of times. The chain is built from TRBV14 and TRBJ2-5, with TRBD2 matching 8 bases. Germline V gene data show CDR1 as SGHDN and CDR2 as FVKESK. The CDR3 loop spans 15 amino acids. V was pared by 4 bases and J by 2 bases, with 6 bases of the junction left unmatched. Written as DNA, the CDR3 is TGTGCCAGCAGCCCGCGACTAGCGTCTCAAGAGACCCAGTACTTC. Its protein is CASSPRLASQETQYF. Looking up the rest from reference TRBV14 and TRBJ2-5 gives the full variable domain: EAGVTQFPSHSVIEKGQTVTLRCDPISGHDNLYWYRRVMGKEIKFLLHFVKESKQDESGMPNNRFLAERTGGTYSTLKVQPAELEDSGVYFCASSPRLASQETQYFGPGTRLLVL.

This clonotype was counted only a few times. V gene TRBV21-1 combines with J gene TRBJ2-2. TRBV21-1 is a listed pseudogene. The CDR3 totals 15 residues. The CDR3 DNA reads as TGTGCCAGCAGCACGGCCAGACCTAACACCGGGGAGCTGTTTTTT. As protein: CASSTARPNTGELFF.

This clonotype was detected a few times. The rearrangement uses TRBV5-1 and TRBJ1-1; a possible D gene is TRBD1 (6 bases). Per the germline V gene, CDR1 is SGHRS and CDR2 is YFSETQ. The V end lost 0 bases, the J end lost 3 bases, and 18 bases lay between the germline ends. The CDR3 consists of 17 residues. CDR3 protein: CASSLAATTEGDTEAFF. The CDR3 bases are TGCGCCAGCAGCTTGGCCGCGACGACGGAGGGGGACACTGAAGCTTTCTTT.

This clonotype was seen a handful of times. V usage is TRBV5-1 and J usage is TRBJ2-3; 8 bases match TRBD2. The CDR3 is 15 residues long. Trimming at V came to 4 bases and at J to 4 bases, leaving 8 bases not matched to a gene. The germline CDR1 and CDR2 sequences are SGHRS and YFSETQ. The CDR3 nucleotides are TGCGCCAGCAGCGCGGGACTAGTTGGAGCAGATACGCAGTATTTT. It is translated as CASSAGLVGADTQYF.

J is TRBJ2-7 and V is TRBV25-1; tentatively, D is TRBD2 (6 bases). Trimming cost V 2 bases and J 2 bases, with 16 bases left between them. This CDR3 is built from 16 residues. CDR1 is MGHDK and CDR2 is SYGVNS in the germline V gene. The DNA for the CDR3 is TGTGCCAGCAGTGAACGGCGGCTAGCGCCTACCTACGAGCAGTACTTC. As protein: CASSERRLAPTYEQYF.

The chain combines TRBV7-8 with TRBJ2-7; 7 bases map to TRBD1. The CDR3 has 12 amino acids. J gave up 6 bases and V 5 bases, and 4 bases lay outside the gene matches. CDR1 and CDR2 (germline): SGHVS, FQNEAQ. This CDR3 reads CASSLRTGEQYF. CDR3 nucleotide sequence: TGTGCCAGCAGCCTCCGGACAGGCGAGCAGTACTTC.

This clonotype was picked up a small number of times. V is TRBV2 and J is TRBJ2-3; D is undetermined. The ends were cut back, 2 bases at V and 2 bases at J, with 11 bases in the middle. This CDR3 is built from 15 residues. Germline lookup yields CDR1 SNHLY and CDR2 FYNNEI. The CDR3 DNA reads TGTGCCAGCAGTGAAAAAAGCGTCGCCACAGATACGCAGTATTTT. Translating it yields CASSEKSVATDTQYF.

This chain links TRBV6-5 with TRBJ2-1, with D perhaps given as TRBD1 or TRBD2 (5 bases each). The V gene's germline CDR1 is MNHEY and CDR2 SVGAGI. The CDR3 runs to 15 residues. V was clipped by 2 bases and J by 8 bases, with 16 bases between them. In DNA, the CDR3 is TGTGCCAGCAGTTACATAGGCAGGGAGCCAGATGAGCAGTTCTTC. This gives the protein CASSYIGREPDEQFF.